Below, 32 T cell receptor beta chains from the same sample are listed, as sequenced in a study of CXCR4 blockade with PD-1 therapy in pancreatic cancer. This table comes from immunoSEQ multiplex PCR, and its TCRdb copy is limited to in-frame clones, with some not included. The sample records roughly 18,000 clones, approximately 72% being singletons. Sequences were obtained from tumor tissue. These receptors were taken from a human donor with pancreatic ductal adenocarcinoma.

The chain has TRBV9 and TRBJ2-5; TRBD1 agrees at 8 bases. Trimming at V came to 5 bases and at J to 7 bases, leaving 4 bases not matched to a gene. The germline V gene encodes CDR1 SGDLS and CDR2 YYNGEE. The CDR3 is 12 residues long. The CDR3 DNA reads as TGTGCCAGCAGTATACAGGGGGGGACCCAGTACTTC. Its translation is CASSIQGGTQYF.

J is TRBJ1-3 and V is TRBV28, with D perhaps matching TRBD1 (6 bases). Germline V gives CDR1 MDHEN, CDR2 SYDVKM. This CDR3 is built from 14 residues. V lost 8 bases and J 0 bases, leaving 11 bases between the germline ends. CDR3 in amino acids: CASLKGGSGNTIYF. The CDR3 DNA reads TGTGCCAGCTTAAAGGGGGGCTCTGGAAACACCATATATTTT.

V and J are TRBV18 and TRBJ2-7; 7 nucleotides line up with TRBD1. Germline V gives CDR1 KGHSH, CDR2 LQKENI. The ends lost 2 bases at V and 3 bases at J; junction bases unmatched: 4. The CDR3 runs to 14 residues. The CDR3 here is CASSPAGTVYEQYF. CDR3 sequence (DNA): TGTGCCAGCTCACCAGCTGGGACAGTCTACGAGCAGTACTTC.

This chain uses TRBV5-1 with TRBJ1-3; weak D call: TRBD1 (5 bases). The CDR3 covers 15 residues. The V and J ends lost 4 bases and 0 bases respectively, with 11 bases between them. Per germline, CDR1 SGHRS and CDR2 YFSETQ. Here the CDR3 DNA reads TGCGCCAGCAGCCCGGGACGGATCTCTGGAAACACCATATATTTT. Encoded protein: CASSPGRISGNTIYF.

The chain couples TRBV25-1 to TRBJ2-3; no firm D call. The CDR3 length is 15 residues. Per the germline V gene, CDR1 is MGHDK and CDR2 is SYGVNS. Trimming removed 6 bases at V and 0 bases at J, with 13 bases between. CDR3 sequence (DNA): TGTGCCAGCAGACCCCAGTTCTCTAGCACAGATACGCAGTATTTT. Protein sequence: CASRPQFSSTDTQYF.

The chain couples TRBV14 to TRBJ2-2; 12 bases align to TRBD2. The CDR3 length is 16 residues. Unmatched junction bases numbered 4, after V lost 4 bases and J lost 4 bases. Germline V lookup: CDR1 SGHDN, CDR2 FVKESK. The CDR3 DNA reads TGTGCCAGCAGCCCACTAGCGGGAGGAGGCACCGGGGAGCTGTTTTTT. Residues: CASSPLAGGGTGELFF.

The chain uses TRBV6-8 and TRBJ2-1; possible D gene TRBD2, 5 bases. There are 12 residues in the CDR3. V dropped 5 bases and J dropped 8 bases, with 10 bases sitting between them. The V gene's germline CDR1 is MNHGY and CDR2 SAAAGT. The CDR3 DNA is TGTGCCAGCAGTAGAGGGAGAGATGAGCAGTTCTTC. Encoded protein: CASSRGRDEQFF.

The chain employs TRBV28 and TRBJ1-2; D remains unclear. Trimming took 7 bases from V and 2 from J, leaving 14 bases between them. The CDR3 contains 14 residues. Looked up from germline, CDR1 is MDHEN and CDR2 is SYDVKM. Here the CDR3 reads CASISIARNYGYTF. The CDR3 DNA sequence: TGTGCCAGCATCAGTATAGCACGCAACTATGGCTACACCTTC.

As for this clone: Mismatch with germline at one junction end may stem from a read error. V usage is TRBV15 and J usage is TRBJ2-1; 8 bases line up with TRBD1. CDR3 length equals 14 residues. Germline values: CDR1 LNHNV, CDR2 YYDKDF (reference sequence). The CDR3: CATSTRQGHNEQFF. CDR3 DNA: TGTGCCACCAGCACCAGACAGGGGCACAATGAACAGTTCTTC. Using reference TRBV15 and TRBJ2-1 for the parts outside the CDR3, the full variable domain is DAMVIQNPRYQVTQFGKPVTLSCSQTLNHNVMYWYQQKSSQAPKLLFHYYDKDFNNEADTPDNFQSRRPNTSFCFLDIRSPGLGDTAMYLCATSTRQGHNEQFFGPGTRLTVL.

This clone was detected a few times. The chain joins TRBV18 to TRBJ1-4, with unresolved D. Trimming cost V 0 bases and J 3 bases, with 5 bases left between them. This CDR3 is built from 14 residues. Per the germline V gene, CDR1 is KGHSH and CDR2 is LQKENI. The DNA for the CDR3 is TGTGCCAGCTCACCACCGGCCCCTAATGAAAAACTGTTTTTT. Translation gives CASSPPAPNEKLFF.

The chain has TRBV19 and TRBJ2-7, with 12 positions matching TRBD1. V gave up 5 bases and J gave up 7 bases; unmatched junction bases: 9. This CDR3 spans 15 amino acids. Germline-derived CDR1 and CDR2 are LNHDA and SQIVND (reference sequence). The CDR3 nucleotides are TGTGCCAGTAGTCCCCGGGGACAGGGGGCGCGGGAGCAGTACTTC. Protein product: CASSPRGQGAREQYF. The full variable domain, its missing parts supplied by reference TRBV19 and TRBJ2-7, is DGGITQSPKYLFRKEGQNVTLSCEQNLNHDAMYWYRQDPGQGLRLIYYSQIVNDFQKGDIAEGYSVSREKKESFPLTVTSAQKNPTAFYLCASSPRGQGAREQYFGPGTRLTVT.

The rearrangement links TRBV2 to TRBJ2-1, with D perhaps TRBD2 (6 bases). Trimming cost V 2 bases and J 4 bases, with 21 bases left between them. CDR3 size: 18 residues. The germline V gene encodes CDR1 SNHLY and CDR2 FYNNEI. CDR3 amino acids: CASSELGLALRTYNEQFF. The DNA for the CDR3 is TGTGCCAGCAGTGAATTGGGACTGGCCCTTAGAACTTACAATGAGCAGTTCTTC.

The chain joins TRBV6-4 to TRBJ2-1; a possible D gene is TRBD2 (6 bases). V gave up 10 bases and J gave up 0 bases, with 19 bases separating them. Germline-derived CDR1 and CDR2 are MRHNA and SNTAGT. The CDR3 is made up of 16 amino acids. The DNA of the CDR3 is TGTGCCATCGAGGGTGTAAGGGGAGGCTCCTACAATGAGCAGTTCTTC. This translates into CAIEGVRGGSYNEQFF.

The genes are TRBV6-8 and TRBJ2-1, with 8 bases lining up with TRBD2. Germline-derived CDR1 and CDR2 are MNHGY and SAAAGT. The V segment lost 8 bases and the J segment 0 bases; nucleotides outside the gene matches: 24. This CDR3 region has 21 residues. The CDR3 region is CASLGRLNRLAGGDSYNEQFF. CDR3 DNA sequence: TGTGCCAGCTTGGGAAGGTTAAACCGGCTAGCGGGTGGTGACTCCTACAATGAGCAGTTCTTC.

The rearrangement links TRBV30 to TRBJ2-1, with 12 bases fitting TRBD2. The ends lost 2 bases at V and 7 bases at J; junction bases unmatched: 3. The CDR3 is 14 residues long. Germline V lookup: CDR1 GTSNPN, CDR2 SVGIG (reference sequence). CDR3 sequence reads: CAWSKGLAGNEQFF. The CDR3 DNA sequence: TGTGCCTGGAGTAAGGGACTAGCGGGTAATGAGCAGTTCTTC.

The chain links TRBV18 to TRBJ1-2; 9 bases fit TRBD1. J lost 4 bases, V lost 6 bases, and 9 bases had no gene match. CDR1 is KGHSH, CDR2 LQKENI, per germline. The CDR3 has 15 amino acids. The CDR3 loop reads CASSPEGTGIYGYTF. The CDR3 DNA sequence: TGTGCCAGCTCGCCCGAGGGGACAGGGATCTATGGCTACACCTTC.

The chain has TRBV19 and TRBJ2-7; D gene uncertain. V dropped 1 base and J dropped 1 base, with 5 bases sitting between them. The CDR3 is 13 residues long. The germline CDR1 and CDR2 sequences are LNHDA and SQIVND (reference sequence). CDR3 loop: CASSIASSYEQYF. CDR3 nucleotides: TGTGCCAGTAGTATAGCCAGTTCCTACGAGCAGTACTTC.

This sequence joins TRBV28 and TRBJ1-1; 7 bases agree with TRBD1. In germline, CDR1 is MDHEN, CDR2 SYDVKM. This CDR3 has 16 residues. J was trimmed by 5 bases and V by 7 bases; bases with no gene match: 16. In DNA, the CDR3 is TGTGCCAGCATCGGGAGATGGACAGGCCATCTTACTGAAGCTTTCTTT. Translation: CASIGRWTGHLTEAFF.

The rearrangement links TRBV28 to TRBJ1-6; perhaps TRBD1 as D (6 bases). Germline CDR1 is MDHEN and CDR2 is SYDVKM. Trimming stripped 6 bases from V and 5 bases from J, with 8 bases between. The CDR3 contains 13 residues. CDR3 DNA: TGTGCCAGCAGCCGGGACAATAATTCACCCCTCCACTTT. It yields the protein CASSRDNNSPLHF.

The CDR3 nucleotides read TGTGCCAGCTCACCATCCACCTCAGACCCCTATGGCTACACCTTC. It yields the protein CASSPSTSDPYGYTF. The chain carries TRBV18 and TRBJ1-2; D is unclear. This CDR3 comprises 15 residues. The germline CDR1 and CDR2 sequences are KGHSH and LQKENI. The V end lost 2 bases, the J end lost 4 bases, and 14 bases lay between the germline ends. Full variable domain (outside the CDR3, taken from reference TRBV18 and TRBJ1-2): NAGVMQNPRHLVRRRGQEARLRCSPMKGHSHVYWYRQLPEEGLKFMVYLQKENIIDESGMPKERFSAEFPKEGPSILRIQQVVRGDSAAYFCASSPSTSDPYGYTFGSGTRLTVV.

V and J are TRBV15 and TRBJ2-2, with 10 positions matching TRBD2. The germline V gene has CDR1 LNHNV and CDR2 YYDKDF (reference sequence). The CDR3 extends over 18 amino acids. After removal of 2 bases from V and 8 bases from J, the junction contained 14 bases not matched to a gene. The DNA of the CDR3 is TGTGCCACCAGCAGACCCCGGGGGCTAGCGGGAGAACCTGGGGAGCTGTTTTTT. Residues: CATSRPRGLAGEPGELFF.

This clone was counted a few times. The chain carries TRBV19 and TRBJ2-1, with 8 nucleotides matching TRBD2. The CDR3 consists of 13 residues. Losses at the gene ends were 7 bases for V and 9 bases for J; bases not matched to a gene: 8. In germline, CDR1 is LNHDA, CDR2 SQIVND (reference sequence). The CDR3 here is CASKGGRYGEQFF. CDR3 bases: TGTGCCAGTAAGGGCGGGAGGTATGGTGAGCAGTTCTTC. The complete variable domain, with remaining parts taken from reference TRBV19 and TRBJ2-1, reads DGGITQSPKYLFRKEGQNVTLSCEQNLNHDAMYWYRQDPGQGLRLIYYSQIVNDFQKGDIAEGYSVSREKKESFPLTVTSAQKNPTAFYLCASKGGRYGEQFFGPGTRLTVL.

This chain joins TRBV19 and TRBJ2-3, with D hard to call. CDR3 length: 15 amino acids. V was pared by 1 base and J by 3 bases, with 11 bases between. From germline, CDR1 is LNHDA and CDR2 SQIVND (reference sequence). The CDR3: CASSIGPYGTDTQYF. In DNA, the CDR3 is TGTGCCAGTAGTATAGGTCCCTATGGAACAGATACGCAGTATTTT.

The gene calls are TRBV28 and TRBJ2-7; the match to TRBD2 covers 8 bases. CDR1 is MDHEN, CDR2 SYDVKM, per germline. The CDR3 extends over 15 amino acids. V shed 8 bases, J shed 0 bases, and the junction held 9 bases outside the gene matches. CDR3 region: CASAGAGVSSYEQYF. CDR3 nucleotide sequence: TGTGCCAGCGCGGGAGCGGGGGTTAGCTCCTACGAGCAGTACTTC.

This chain joins TRBV19 and TRBJ2-4; the match to TRBD2 covers 8 bases. The V gene end was trimmed by 5 bases and the J gene end by 7 bases; junction bases not matched to a gene: 10. The CDR3 covers 15 residues. Germline V gene lookup returns CDR1 LNHDA and CDR2 SQIVND (reference sequence). The CDR3 DNA reads as TGTGCCAGTAGTGAATACCCGGGAGGGCCTAACATTCAGTACTTC. This translates into CASSEYPGGPNIQYF.

This clone has only one observation. The chain uses TRBV29-1 and TRBJ1-1; TRBD1 is a possible D gene (6 bases). Germline values: CDR1 SQVTM, CDR2 ANQGSEA. Trimming stripped 3 bases from V and 1 base from J, with 9 bases between. This CDR3 is built from 13 residues. CDR3 nucleotides: TGCAGCGTTGAGGACAGCACGAACACTGAAGCTTTCTTT. Encoded protein: CSVEDSTNTEAFF. Full variable domain (outside the CDR3, taken from reference TRBV29-1 and TRBJ1-1): SAVISQKPSRDICQRGTSLTIQCQVDSQVTMMFWYRQQPGQSLTLIATANQGSEATYESGFVIDKFPISRPNLTFSTLTVSNMSPEDSSIYLCSVEDSTNTEAFFGQGTRLTVV.

The rearrangement joins TRBV18 to TRBJ2-1; D may correspond to TRBD1 or TRBD2 (5 bases each). V shed 6 bases and J shed 0 bases, with 15 bases lying between them. The CDR3 is made up of 16 amino acids. Germline V gene lookup returns CDR1 KGHSH and CDR2 LQKENI. The CDR3 loop is CASSLGPPGSYNEQFF. Here the CDR3 DNA reads TGTGCCAGCTCCCTGGGACCTCCCGGCTCCTACAATGAGCAGTTCTTC.

This chain joins TRBV19 and TRBJ1-5, with 8 positions matching TRBD1. The germline CDR1 and CDR2 sequences are LNHDA and SQIVND (reference sequence). The CDR3 is 15 amino acids. V was pared by 4 bases and J by 2 bases, with 4 bases of the junction left unmatched. The CDR3 sequence: CASSTRGLGNQPQHF. In nucleotides, the CDR3 is TGTGCCAGTAGTACCAGGGGGCTTGGCAATCAGCCCCAGCATTTT.

V is TRBV28 and J is TRBJ2-7, with a possible D match to TRBD1 (5 bases). This CDR3 comprises 14 residues. CDR1 and CDR2 (germline): MDHEN, SYDVKM. Trimming left V 6 bases short and J 2 bases short, with 14 bases between. Here the CDR3 DNA reads TGTGCCAGCAGGACAAATGGGGCCGCCTACGAGCAGTACTTC. Translation: CASRTNGAAYEQYF.

The chain couples TRBV5-1 to TRBJ2-5; 11 nucleotides align to TRBD1. Unmatched junction bases numbered 7, after V lost 1 base and J lost 5 bases. CDR1 is SGHRS, CDR2 YFSETQ, per germline. There are 16 residues in the CDR3. CDR3 loop: CASSLLGQGARETQYF. CDR3 DNA: TGCGCCAGCAGCTTGTTAGGACAGGGGGCCCGGGAGACCCAGTACTTC. The whole variable domain, filled in from reference TRBV5-1 and TRBJ2-5, reads KAGVTQTPRYLIKTRGQQVTLSCSPISGHRSVSWYQQTPGQGLQFLFEYFSETQRNKGNFPGRFSGRQFSNSRSEMNVSTLELGDSALYLCASSLLGQGARETQYFGPGTRLLVL.

The chain links TRBV6-8 to TRBJ2-3, with D unresolved. V was shortened by 4 bases and J by 3 bases, with 11 bases between the two germline ends. The CDR3 loop spans 14 amino acids. Germline V gene data show CDR1 as MNHGY and CDR2 as SAAAGT. CDR3: CASSSYSSTDTQYF. Written as DNA, the CDR3 is TGTGCCAGCAGTTCCTACAGCTCTACAGATACGCAGTATTTT.

In its sample, this clone is medium-sized. The rearrangement uses TRBV9 and TRBJ1-2; 11 nucleotides agree with TRBD1. CDR1 and CDR2 from the germline V gene are SGDLS and YYNGEE. The CDR3 length is 14 residues. Trimming at V came to 5 bases and at J to 4 bases, leaving 4 bases not matched to a gene. The CDR3 spells CASSEGQGAYGYTF. The CDR3 nucleotides are TGTGCCAGCAGTGAAGGACAGGGGGCCTATGGCTACACCTTC.